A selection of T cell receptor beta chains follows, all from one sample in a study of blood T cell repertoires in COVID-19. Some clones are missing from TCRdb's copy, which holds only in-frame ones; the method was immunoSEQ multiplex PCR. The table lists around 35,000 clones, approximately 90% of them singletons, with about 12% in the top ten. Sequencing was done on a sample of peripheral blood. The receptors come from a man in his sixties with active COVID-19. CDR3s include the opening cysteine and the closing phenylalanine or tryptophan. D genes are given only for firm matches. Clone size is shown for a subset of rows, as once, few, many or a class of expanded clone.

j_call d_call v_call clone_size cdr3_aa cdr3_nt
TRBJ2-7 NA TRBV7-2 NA CASSPDPGGWNEQYF TGTGCCAGCAGCCCTGATCCCGGGGGATGGAACGAGCAGTACTTC
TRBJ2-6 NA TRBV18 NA CASSPRGANVLTF TGTGCCAGCTCACCCCGGGGGGCCAACGTCCTGACTTTC
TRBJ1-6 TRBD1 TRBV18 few CASSPGQVFNSPLHF TGTGCCAGCTCACCAGGACAGGTCTTTAATTCACCCCTCCACTTT
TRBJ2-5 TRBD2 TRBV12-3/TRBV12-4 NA CASLNSGGETQYF TGTGCCAGCCTAAATAGCGGGGGCGAGACCCAGTACTTC
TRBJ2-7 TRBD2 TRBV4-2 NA CASSQGTSGGREQYF TGTGCCAGCAGCCAGGGGACTAGCGGGGGTCGAGAACAGTACTTC
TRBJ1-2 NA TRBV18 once CASSTGQDYGYTF TGTGCCAGCTCAACAGGACAAGACTATGGCTACACCTTC
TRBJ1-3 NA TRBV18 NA CASSLDRSSGNTIYF TGTGCCAGCTCATTAGACAGGAGCTCTGGAAACACCATATATTTT
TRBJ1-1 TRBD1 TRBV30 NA CAWETGPSMNTEAFF TGTGCCTGGGAGACAGGGCCCTCTATGAACACTGAAGCTTTCTTT
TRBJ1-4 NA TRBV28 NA CASSFMGTEEKLFF TGTGCCAGCAGTTTTATGGGGACTGAGGAAAAACTGTTTTTT
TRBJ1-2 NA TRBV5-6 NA CASSFVSDGYTF TGTGCCAGCAGCTTTGTATCCGATGGCTACACCTTC